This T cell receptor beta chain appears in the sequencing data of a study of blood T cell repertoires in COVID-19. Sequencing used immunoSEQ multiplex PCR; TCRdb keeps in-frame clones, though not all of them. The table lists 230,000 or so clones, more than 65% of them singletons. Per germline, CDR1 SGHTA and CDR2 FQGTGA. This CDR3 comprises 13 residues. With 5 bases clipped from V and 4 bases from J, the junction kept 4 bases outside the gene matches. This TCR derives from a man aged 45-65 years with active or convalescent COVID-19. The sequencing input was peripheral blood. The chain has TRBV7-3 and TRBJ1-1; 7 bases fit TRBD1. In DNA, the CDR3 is TGTGCCAGCAGCATTGACAGGGTCACTGAAGCTTTCTTT. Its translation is CASSIDRVTEAFF.